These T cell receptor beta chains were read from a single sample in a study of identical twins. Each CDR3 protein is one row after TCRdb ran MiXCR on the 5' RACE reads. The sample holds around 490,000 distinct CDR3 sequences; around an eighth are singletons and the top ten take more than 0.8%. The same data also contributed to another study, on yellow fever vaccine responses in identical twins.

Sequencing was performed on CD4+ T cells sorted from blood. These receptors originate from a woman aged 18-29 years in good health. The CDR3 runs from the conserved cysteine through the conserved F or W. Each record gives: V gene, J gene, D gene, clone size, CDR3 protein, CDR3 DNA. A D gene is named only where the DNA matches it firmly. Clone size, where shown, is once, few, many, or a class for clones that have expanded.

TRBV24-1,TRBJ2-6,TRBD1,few,CATSETGHSGANVLTF,TGTGCCACCAGTGAGACAGGGCACTCTGGGGCCAACGTCCTGACTTTC
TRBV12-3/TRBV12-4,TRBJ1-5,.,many,CASSYGGVGNQPQHF,TGTGCCAGCAGTTATGGGGGGGTGGGGAATCAGCCCCAGCATTTT
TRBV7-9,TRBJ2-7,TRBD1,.,CASSPYGQGIREQYF,TGTGCCAGCAGCCCATATGGACAGGGAATAAGAGAGCAGTACTTC
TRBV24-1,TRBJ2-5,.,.,CATSDLRETQYF,TGTGCCACCAGTGATTTGAGGGAGACCCAGTACTTC
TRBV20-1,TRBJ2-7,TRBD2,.,CSAHTSVGTYEQYF,TGCAGTGCCCACACTAGCGTTGGCACCTACGAGCAGTACTTC
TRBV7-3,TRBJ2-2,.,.,CASSLFGLFTGELFF,TGTGCCAGCAGCTTATTTGGTCTGTTCACCGGGGAGCTGTTTTTT
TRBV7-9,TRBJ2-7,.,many,CASSLSDLYEQYF,TGTGCCAGCAGCTTATCAGACCTCTACGAGCAGTACTTC
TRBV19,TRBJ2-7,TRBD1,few,CASSMTAPGGFAIYEQYF,TGTGCCAGTAGTATGACCGCCCCAGGGGGCTTCGCCATCTACGAGCAGTACTTC
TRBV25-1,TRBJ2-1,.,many,CASSEMSGRKQNNEQFF,TGTGCCAGCAGTGAAATGTCAGGGCGCAAACAAAACAATGAGCAGTTCTTC
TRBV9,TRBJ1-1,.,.,CASSATGGATEAFF,TGTGCCAGCAGCGCCACAGGAGGGGCCACTGAAGCTTTCTTT